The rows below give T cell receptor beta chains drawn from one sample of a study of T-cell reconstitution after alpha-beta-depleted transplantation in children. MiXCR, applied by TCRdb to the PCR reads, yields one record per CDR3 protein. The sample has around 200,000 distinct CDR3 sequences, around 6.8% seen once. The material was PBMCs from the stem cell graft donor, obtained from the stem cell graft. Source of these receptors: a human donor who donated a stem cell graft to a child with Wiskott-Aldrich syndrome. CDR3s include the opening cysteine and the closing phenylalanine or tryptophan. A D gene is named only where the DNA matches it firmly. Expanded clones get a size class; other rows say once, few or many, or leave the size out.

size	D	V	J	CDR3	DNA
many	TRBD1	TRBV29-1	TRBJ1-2	CSVEGTGSYGYTF	TGCAGCGTTGAAGGGACAGGGAGTTATGGCTACACCTTC
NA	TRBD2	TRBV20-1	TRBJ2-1	CSATRGAGGYNEQFF	TGCAGTGCTACCCGCGGAGCGGGAGGGTACAATGAGCAGTTCTTC
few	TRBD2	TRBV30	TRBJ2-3	CACSTSSSSTDTQYF	TGTGCCTGCTCGACTAGCTCATCTAGCACAGATACGCAGTATTTT
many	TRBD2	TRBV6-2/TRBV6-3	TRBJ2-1	CASSRLAGSSRTYNEQFF	TGTGCCAGCAGTAGACTAGCGGGTTCATCGAGGACCTACAATGAGCAGTTCTTC
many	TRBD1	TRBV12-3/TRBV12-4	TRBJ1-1	CASSDNRGRSEAFF	TGTGCCAGCAGTGATAACAGGGGGAGATCTGAAGCTTTCTTT
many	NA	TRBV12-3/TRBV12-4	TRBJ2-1	CASSFRGWAYNEQFF	TGTGCCAGCAGTTTTCGGGGGTGGGCCTACAATGAGCAGTTCTTC
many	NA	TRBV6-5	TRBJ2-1	CASMSGSYNEQFF	TGTGCCAGCATGTCTGGCTCCTACAATGAGCAGTTCTTC
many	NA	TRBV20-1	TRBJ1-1	CSARYAPNTEAFF	TGCAGTGCTAGATATGCTCCGAACACTGAAGCTTTCTTT
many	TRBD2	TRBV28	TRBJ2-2	CASSPSPGLAGGYTGELFF	TGTGCCAGCAGTCCGTCCCCGGGACTAGCGGGGGGCTACACCGGGGAGCTGTTTTTT
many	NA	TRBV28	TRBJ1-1	CASGERGTVNTEAFF	TGTGCCAGCGGAGAAAGGGGGACGGTGAACACTGAAGCTTTCTTT
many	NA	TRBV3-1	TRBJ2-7	CASSQVISAHEQYF	TGTGCCAGCAGCCAAGTGATTAGTGCTCACGAGCAGTACTTC
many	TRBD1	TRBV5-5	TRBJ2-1	CASSLALDRFLFF	TGTGCCAGCAGCTTGGCTTTGGACAGGTTCTTGTTCTTC
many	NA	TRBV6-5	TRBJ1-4	CASSPRDAGEKLFF	TGTGCCAGCAGTCCCCGGGACGCGGGTGAAAAACTGTTTTTT
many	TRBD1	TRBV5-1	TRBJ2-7	CASSLAGTGYEQYF	TGCGCCAGCAGCTTGGCCGGGACAGGCTACGAGCAGTACTTC
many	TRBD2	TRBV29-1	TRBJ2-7	CSVVGTSAVEYF	TGCAGCGTTGTCGGGACTAGCGCGGTCGAGTACTTC
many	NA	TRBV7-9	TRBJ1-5	CASSLTGQPQHF	TGTGCCAGCAGCTTAACGGGTCAGCCCCAGCATTTT
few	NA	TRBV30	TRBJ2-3	CAWSVLHTQYF	TGTGCCTGGAGTGTCCTCCATACGCAGTATTTT
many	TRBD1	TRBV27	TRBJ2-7	CASSFTGEYGEQYF	TGTGCCAGCAGTTTTACAGGGGAATATGGCGAGCAGTACTTC
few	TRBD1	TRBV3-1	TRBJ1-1	CASSQETGGNTEAFF	TGTGCCAGCAGCCAAGAGACAGGGGGGAACACTGAAGCTTTCTTT
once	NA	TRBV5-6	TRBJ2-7	CASSAGLLYEQYF	TGTGCCAGCAGCGCCGGGCTCCTCTACGAGCAGTACTTC
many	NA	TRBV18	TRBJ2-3	CASSPPGTRTDTQYF	TGTGCCAGCTCACCACCAGGAACTCGCACAGATACGCAGTATTTT
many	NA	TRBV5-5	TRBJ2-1	CASSWGNYNEQFF	TGTGCCAGCAGCTGGGGGAATTACAATGAGCAGTTCTTC
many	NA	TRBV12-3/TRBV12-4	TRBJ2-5	CASSYFGGLQETQYF	TGTGCCAGCAGTTACTTCGGGGGCCTACAAGAGACCCAGTACTTC